The TCR beta chain under discussion was sequenced for a study of blood T cell repertoires in COVID-19. Study-wide background: Acute and convalescent COVID-19 samples came from the United States, Italy and Spain. Nucleic acid was either cDNA or gDNA, and it came from T cells, B-cell-depleted T cells, or PBMCs.

This clone was detected once. Assay used: immunoSEQ multiplex PCR; TCRdb lists only in-frame clones, some missing. Among some 260,000 clones listed, roughly 88% were seen once. This TCR was sampled from an older man with acute or convalescent COVID-19. The material sequenced was peripheral blood.

This chain's CDR3 is CASRAGPHNEQFF. The CDR3, as DNA: TGTGCCAGCAGGGCGGGGCCCCACAATGAGCAGTTCTTC. V and J are TRBV11-3 and TRBJ2-1; D is perhaps TRBD2 (6 bases). Germline CDR1 is SGHNT and CDR2 is YENEEA. The CDR3 has 13 amino acids. The V and J ends lost 6 bases and 5 bases respectively, with 11 bases between them.